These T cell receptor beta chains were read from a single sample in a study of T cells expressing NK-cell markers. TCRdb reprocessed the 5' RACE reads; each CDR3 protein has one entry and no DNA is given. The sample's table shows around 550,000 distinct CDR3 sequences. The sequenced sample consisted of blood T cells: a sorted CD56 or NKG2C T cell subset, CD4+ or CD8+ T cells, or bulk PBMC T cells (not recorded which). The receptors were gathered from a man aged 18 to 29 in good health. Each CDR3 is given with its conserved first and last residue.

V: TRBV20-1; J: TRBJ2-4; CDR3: CSARDVTAKNIQYF
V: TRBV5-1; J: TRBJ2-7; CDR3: CASSLTGGTVYEQYF
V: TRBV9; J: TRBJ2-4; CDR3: CASSDRDGAKNIQYF
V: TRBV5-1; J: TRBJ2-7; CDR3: CASGPPSNGEQYF
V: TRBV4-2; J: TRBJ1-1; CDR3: CASSQDFEAAPWTEAFF
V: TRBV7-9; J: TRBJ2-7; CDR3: CASSLDTSQQQYF
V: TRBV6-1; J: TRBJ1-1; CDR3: CASSEAGRGAGGAFF
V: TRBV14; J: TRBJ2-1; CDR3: CASSRFGLAGYNEQFF
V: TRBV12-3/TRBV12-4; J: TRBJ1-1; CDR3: CASSPKTGGTEAFF
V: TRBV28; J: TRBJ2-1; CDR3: CATYAGLAGDEQFF
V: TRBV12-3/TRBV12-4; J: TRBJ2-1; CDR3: CASSPSAGLSSYNEQFF
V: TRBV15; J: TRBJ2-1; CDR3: CATSRVGLAVNEQFF